The T cell receptor beta chain described here comes from a study of blood T cell repertoires in COVID-19. On the study more broadly: The cDNA or gDNA used as material had been derived from T cells, B-cell-depleted T cells, or PBMCs.

This CDR3 has 17 residues. Trimming pared 2 bases from V and 2 bases from J, leaving 16 bases between. Germline values: CDR1 MGHDK, CDR2 SYGVNS. In the authors' workflow: It was from reference gene primer amplification that nucleated cell counts were estimated. Generated by immunoSEQ multiplex PCR, the TCRdb table keeps only in-frame clones and is missing some. Clonal size and the V and J genes are those of that table, whereas D and trimming came from the DNA. The table lists approximately 350,000 clones, roughly four fifths of them singletons. Sequenced: PBMCs or T cells enriched from blood (not recorded which). This receptor was taken from a woman aged 45-60 years who had recovered from COVID-19. The chain carries TRBV25-1 and TRBJ1-3; no clear D. CDR3 nucleotides: TGTGCCAGCAGTGAAGCAAGCGGCAGAGACCCTGGAAACACCATATATTTT. Translation gives CASSEASGRDPGNTIYF. The full variable domain, completed using reference TRBV25-1 and TRBJ1-3, is EADIYQTPRYLVIGTGKKITLECSQTMGHDKMYWYQQDPGMELHLIHYSYGVNSTEKGDLSSESTVSRIRTEHFPLTLESARPSHTSQYLCASSEASGRDPGNTIYFGEGSWLTVV.